A selection of T cell receptor beta chains follows, all from one sample in a study of low-dose radiotherapy and immunotherapy resistance in tumors. One entry per CDR3 protein results from TCRdb running MiXCR on the reads. The data contain under 70,000 distinct CDR3 sequences, roughly a quarter of them seen just once; the ten biggest clones take up 5.7%. Source: PBMCs, taken before treatment. The receptors were sampled from a male donor with prostate cancer. The CDR3 runs from the conserved cysteine through the conserved F or W. D genes are given only for firm matches. Expanded clones get a size class; other rows say once, few or many, or leave the size out.

d_call	j_call	clone_size	v_call	cdr3_nt	cdr3_aa
NA	TRBJ2-2	many	TRBV15	TGTGCCACCATCGGCAGGACGACCGGGGAGCTGTTTTTT	CATIGRTTGELFF
NA	TRBJ2-1	many	TRBV19	TGTGCCAGTACCCCCTCGGGACGTATCAATGAGCAGTTCTTC	CASTPSGRINEQFF
NA	TRBJ2-1	many	TRBV9	TGTGCCAGCAGCAGAGGAGGGTATGAGCAGTTCTTC	CASSRGGYEQFF
NA	TRBJ1-5	many	TRBV19	TGTGCCAGTAGTATAGCCCATCAGCCCCAGCATTTT	CASSIAHQPQHF
TRBD2	TRBJ2-1	NA	TRBV6-2/TRBV6-3	TGTGCCAGCAGCCGTCTAGCGGGAGGGCCCCCGTTCTTC	CASSRLAGGPPFF
NA	TRBJ2-3	many	TRBV15	TGTGCCACCAGCAGAGATTTATCTCTTCCAGATACGCAGTATTTT	CATSRDLSLPDTQYF
NA	TRBJ2-3	many	TRBV11-2	TGTGCCAGCAGCTTAGATTCGCGGGCCAGCACAGATACGCAGTATTTT	CASSLDSRASTDTQYF
NA	TRBJ2-7	NA	TRBV15	TGTGCCACCAGCAGCGACACGGGACCCTACGAGCAGTACTTC	CATSSDTGPYEQYF
NA	TRBJ2-5	few	TRBV6-2/TRBV6-3	TGTGCCAGCAGCCTCACGGGTAGCGGAGAGGCCAGAGAGACCCAGTACTTC	CASSLTGSGEARETQYF
TRBD2	TRBJ2-3	many	TRBV27	TGTGCCAGCAGCCGACTAGCGGGAGGTCGAGATACGCAGTATTTT	CASSRLAGGRDTQYF
TRBD1	TRBJ2-3	many	TRBV10-3	TGTGCCATCAGCACGACGGAAAGGGGGCAAGATACGCAGTATTTT	CAISTTERGQDTQYF
NA	TRBJ2-7	many	TRBV20-1	TGCAGTGCTAGAGATAACAGGAAGTCGGGCTACGAGCAGTACTTC	CSARDNRKSGYEQYF
TRBD2	TRBJ2-4	few	TRBV20-1	TGCAGTGCAGGAACTAGCGGGAGTAACATTCAGTACTTC	CSAGTSGSNIQYF
NA	TRBJ1-1	many	TRBV9	TGTGCCAGCAGCGTAGTGACCGAATCTGAAGCTTTCTTT	CASSVVTESEAFF
TRBD1	TRBJ2-1	many	TRBV9	TGTGCCAGCAAGAGACAGGGGGCTGAGCAGTTCTTC	CASKRQGAEQFF
TRBD2	TRBJ2-1	many	TRBV20-1	TGCAGTGCTAGAGAGCGCGGGAGAGGCTACAATGAGCAGTTCTTC	CSARERGRGYNEQFF
TRBD2	TRBJ2-1	many	TRBV5-1	TGCGCCAGCAGCTTTGCGATCGATTTAGCGGGAGCCTACAATGAGCAGTTCTTC	CASSFAIDLAGAYNEQFF
NA	TRBJ1-1	NA	TRBV30	TGTGCCTGGAGTTTAACAGCGAGGGGGACTGAAGCTTTCTTT	CAWSLTARGTEAFF
NA	TRBJ2-7	NA	TRBV18	TGTGCCAGCTCATCTCAACAGCTGGGGGAGCAGTACTTC	CASSSQQLGEQYF
NA	TRBJ2-3	NA	TRBV11-3	TGTGCCAGCAGCTTAGGGTTCAGGGAGGAAACAGATACGCAGTATTTT	CASSLGFREETDTQYF
NA	TRBJ1-1	few	TRBV29-1	TGCAGCGCCCCCGGGCCGGGAAACACTGAAGCTTTCTTT	CSAPGPGNTEAFF
NA	TRBJ2-1	many	TRBV7-3	TGTGCCAGCAGCTTGCAGGGGAATGAGCAGTTCTTC	CASSLQGNEQFF
TRBD1	TRBJ1-2	many	TRBV5-1	TGCGCCAGCAGCTTGAGAGGACCAGGGGGCGCGAATGGGAATGGCTACACCTTC	CASSLRGPGGANGNGYTF
TRBD2	TRBJ2-1	few	TRBV29-1	TGCAGCGTGTACACCCGCCCCAGCAGCGGGGGGGCATGGTCCTACAATGAGCAGTTCTTC	CSVYTRPSSGGAWSYNEQFF
TRBD1	TRBJ1-2	many	TRBV12-3/TRBV12-4	TGTGCCAGCAGTCCTGGGACAGTTGGCTATGGCTACACCTTC	CASSPGTVGYGYTF
TRBD1	TRBJ2-7	many	TRBV5-4	TGTGCCAGCAGCTTGGGGGGGACAGCAAACTACGAGCAGTACTTC	CASSLGGTANYEQYF
NA	TRBJ2-6	NA	TRBV3-1	TGTGCCAGCAGCCAAGGCCTTAACTCTGGGGCCAACGTCCTGACTTTC	CASSQGLNSGANVLTF
TRBD1	TRBJ1-6	many	TRBV18	TGTGCCAGCAGCACAGGACAGGGCTATAATTCACCCCTCCACTTT	CASSTGQGYNSPLHF
TRBD1	TRBJ2-3	many	TRBV28	TGTGCCAGCAGTTTATTTGAGGGGGCGGGAGATACGCAGTATTTT	CASSLFEGAGDTQYF
NA	TRBJ2-3	many	TRBV7-8	TGTGCCAGCCTTGCACCAGTTACAGATACGCAGTATTTT	CASLAPVTDTQYF
NA	TRBJ2-1	few	TRBV5-6	TGTGCCAGCAGCCCGGCGGGGAGGAGCTCCTACAATGAGCAGTTCTTC	CASSPAGRSSYNEQFF
TRBD1	TRBJ2-3	once	TRBV19	TGTGCCAGTAGTCCCCGGGACAGGGGGCAGGCAGATACGCAGGATTTC	CASSPRDRGQADTQDF